The rows below give T cell receptor beta chains drawn from one sample of a study of cytomegalovirus exposure and HLA in healthy donors. Here immunoSEQ multiplex PCR was the method, and the copy in TCRdb shows in-frame clones only, minus some. This sample has 100,000 to 150,000 clones, with approximately 84% found just once. Sequenced: PBMCs. The receptors stem from a man in his late teens or twenties in good health and CMV-seropositive. CDR3s include the opening cysteine and the closing phenylalanine or tryptophan. Fields, in order: clone size, J gene, V gene, D gene, CDR3 DNA, CDR3 protein. D genes are given only for firm matches. Rows may omit the clone size; those that give it use once, few, many or a size class.

size: .
J: TRBJ2-5
V: TRBV13
D: .
DNA: TGTGCCAGCAGCCCACAAGACAGCGACCAAGAGACCCAGTACTTC
CDR3: CASSPQDSDQETQYF

size: .
J: TRBJ2-7
V: TRBV25-1
D: .
DNA: TGTGCCAGCAGTGAATTAAATGAGCAGTACTTC
CDR3: CASSELNEQYF

size: .
J: TRBJ2-7
V: TRBV4-3
D: .
DNA: TGCGCCAGCAGCCAAGCGTTGTCAGGCTCCTACGAGCAGTACTTC
CDR3: CASSQALSGSYEQYF

size: .
J: TRBJ2-7
V: TRBV6-5
D: TRBD1
DNA: TGTGCCAGTTCAACGTCAGGGGGAGAGCAGTACTTC
CDR3: CASSTSGGEQYF

size: once
J: TRBJ1-5
V: TRBV7-9
D: TRBD1
DNA: TGTGCCAGCAGCTACTCTTGGACAGGGGGCGATAGCAATCAGCCCCAGCATTTT
CDR3: CASSYSWTGGDSNQPQHF

size: .
J: TRBJ1-3
V: TRBV2
D: TRBD1
DNA: TGTGCCAGCCTGGGAGACAGGGTCGATAAAGCTGGAAACACCATATATTTT
CDR3: CASLGDRVDKAGNTIYF

size: .
J: TRBJ2-5
V: TRBV6-1
D: .
DNA: TGTGCCAGCAGTTACGGGGAGACCCAGTACTTC
CDR3: CASSYGETQYF

size: .
J: TRBJ2-5
V: TRBV6-5
D: TRBD2
DNA: TGTGCCACCCGGACTAGCGGGAGGGAGACCCAGTACTTC
CDR3: CATRTSGRETQYF

size: .
J: TRBJ1-6
V: TRBV7-6
D: TRBD1
DNA: TGTGCCAGCAAGGGACAGGGAGGCTCACCCCTCCACTTT
CDR3: CASKGQGGSPLHF

size: .
J: TRBJ1-3
V: TRBV2
D: .
DNA: TGTGCCAGCAGTGTATCCGGGGGAGGAAACACCATATATTTT
CDR3: CASSVSGGGNTIYF

size: .
J: TRBJ2-1
V: TRBV29-1
D: TRBD2
DNA: TGCAGCGTGCGGGGACTAGCGGGACAAGCCGGCTACAATGAGCAGTTCTTC
CDR3: CSVRGLAGQAGYNEQFF

size: .
J: TRBJ1-1
V: TRBV7-2
D: TRBD1
DNA: TGTGCCAGCAGCTTATCATCGGGCCAGGGGGCTGAAGCTTTCTTT
CDR3: CASSLSSGQGAEAFF

size: .
J: TRBJ1-2
V: TRBV6-1
D: TRBD1
DNA: TGTGCCAGCAGTGAAGCACCCAGACAGGGGGAAAGCTACACCTTC
CDR3: CASSEAPRQGESYTF

size: few
J: TRBJ1-1
V: TRBV7-2
D: .
DNA: TGTGCCAGCAGCTTAGACGGGTCTTTACAAGCTTTCTTT
CDR3: CASSLDGSLQAFF

size: .
J: TRBJ2-1
V: TRBV4-1
D: .
DNA: TGCGCCAGCAGCCAAGGTCCGGGGGTACACAATGAGCAGTTCTTC
CDR3: CASSQGPGVHNEQFF

size: once
J: TRBJ2-3
V: TRBV6-5
D: .
DNA: TGTGCCACGAAGCGGAGTATAGGAGATACGCAGTATTTT
CDR3: CATKRSIGDTQYF

size: .
J: TRBJ2-5
V: TRBV14
D: .
DNA: TGTGCCAGCAGCCGGAGCCTCCAAGAGACCCAGTACTTC
CDR3: CASSRSLQETQYF

size: .
J: TRBJ2-7
V: TRBV5-1
D: TRBD2
DNA: TGCGCCAGCAGCACCCGCCTAGCGGGAGGCTCCTACGAGCAGTACTTC
CDR3: CASSTRLAGGSYEQYF

size: .
J: TRBJ1-4
V: TRBV7-2
D: .
DNA: TGTGCCAGCACCCTAAACTCCGAGGGGGTTTTTCCTAATGAAAAACTGTTTTTT
CDR3: CASTLNSEGVFPNEKLFF

size: few
J: TRBJ2-5
V: TRBV5-4
D: .
DNA: TGTGCCAGCAGCTTGTCCGGGAGGGGGCCGGAGACCCAGTACTTC
CDR3: CASSLSGRGPETQYF

size: .
J: TRBJ1-1
V: TRBV6-6
D: .
DNA: TGTGCCAGCAATCAGGGTTTACGGAACACTGAAGCTTTCTTT
CDR3: CASNQGLRNTEAFF

size: .
J: TRBJ1-6
V: TRBV18
D: .
DNA: TGTGCCAGCTCCCGAGACAGAGCATCGAATAATTCACCCCTCCACTTT
CDR3: CASSRDRASNNSPLHF

size: .
J: TRBJ1-1
V: TRBV7-9
D: TRBD1
DNA: TGTGCCAGCAGCGAACAGGGGGAAGCTTTCTTT
CDR3: CASSEQGEAFF

size: .
J: TRBJ1-2
V: TRBV4-1
D: .
DNA: TGCGCCAGCAGCCAAGATCCAACCGGGGGAGGGCTCTATGGCTACACCTTC
CDR3: CASSQDPTGGGLYGYTF

size: .
J: TRBJ2-2
V: TRBV19
D: .
DNA: TGTGCCAGTAGTATCTTCAGGGTTCCGAACACCGGGGAGCTGTTTTTT
CDR3: CASSIFRVPNTGELFF

size: .
J: TRBJ2-7
V: TRBV5-1
D: TRBD2
DNA: TGCGCCAGCAGCTTGAGTAGCGGGAGATACGAGCAGTACTTC
CDR3: CASSLSSGRYEQYF

size: .
J: TRBJ2-5
V: TRBV23-1
D: TRBD1
DNA: TGCGCCAGCATTGGGACAGGGAAGTCCCAAGAGACCCAGTACTTC
CDR3: CASIGTGKSQETQYF

size: .
J: TRBJ1-5
V: TRBV4-3
D: .
DNA: TGCGCCAGCAGCCAAGACAGGGATAATCAGCCCCAGCATTTT
CDR3: CASSQDRDNQPQHF

size: .
J: TRBJ1-2
V: TRBV11-3
D: .
DNA: TGTGCCAGCAGTTCACCAGGGACAACAGGCTATGGCTACACCTTC
CDR3: CASSSPGTTGYGYTF

size: .
J: TRBJ2-7
V: TRBV5-1
D: TRBD1
DNA: TGCGCCAGCAGCTTGGCCGGGACAGGGAACGAGCAGTACTTC
CDR3: CASSLAGTGNEQYF

size: .
J: TRBJ2-2
V: TRBV18
D: .
DNA: TGTGCCAGCTCACCTGACAGAACGAACACCGGGGAGCTGTTTTTT
CDR3: CASSPDRTNTGELFF

size: .
J: TRBJ1-2
V: TRBV6-6
D: TRBD1
DNA: TGTGCCAGCAGGCCTGGGACAGAATACTATGGCTACACCTTC
CDR3: CASRPGTEYYGYTF

size: .
J: TRBJ1-4
V: TRBV7-2
D: .
DNA: TGTGCCAGCAGCTTAAACATACCGACAGCAACTAATGAAAAACTGTTTTTT
CDR3: CASSLNIPTATNEKLFF

size: .
J: TRBJ2-2
V: TRBV4-3
D: TRBD1
DNA: TGCGCCAGCAGCCACCCGGACAGGGCCGGGGAGCTGTTTTTT
CDR3: CASSHPDRAGELFF

size: .
J: TRBJ1-2
V: TRBV6-6
D: TRBD1
DNA: TGTGCCAGCAGTTACTGGACAGGGGATAACTATGGCTACACCTTC
CDR3: CASSYWTGDNYGYTF

size: .
J: TRBJ2-7
V: TRBV18
D: TRBD1
DNA: TGTGCCAGCTCACCACAAGCGACAGGGATCGAGCAGTACTTC
CDR3: CASSPQATGIEQYF

size: .
J: TRBJ2-7
V: TRBV10-1
D: .
DNA: TGCGCCAGCAGTGAGTCAATAGGCGACAGTTCCTACGAGCAGTACTTC
CDR3: CASSESIGDSSYEQYF

size: .
J: TRBJ2-3
V: TRBV4-3
D: .
DNA: TGCGCCAGCAGCTCCCTCCTCCGTTTCCAGGGAGATACGCAGTATTTT
CDR3: CASSSLLRFQGDTQYF

size: few
J: TRBJ1-1
V: TRBV5-6
D: TRBD1
DNA: TGTGCCAGCAGCTTTCCCGACCTGACAGGGTATAACACTGAAGCTTTCTTT
CDR3: CASSFPDLTGYNTEAFF

size: .
J: TRBJ1-5
V: TRBV6-4
D: .
DNA: TGTGCCAGCAGTGGTGAGGTAGACAATCAGCCCCAGCATTTT
CDR3: CASSGEVDNQPQHF

size: .
J: TRBJ2-5
V: TRBV5-1
D: TRBD1
DNA: TGCGCCAGCAGCTCGGGACAGGGATACCAAGAGACCCAGTACTTC
CDR3: CASSSGQGYQETQYF

size: once
J: TRBJ2-5
V: TRBV7-2
D: .
DNA: TGTGCCAGCAGCACTAGCCAAGAGACCCAGTACTTC
CDR3: CASSTSQETQYF

size: .
J: TRBJ2-7
V: TRBV7-6
D: .
DNA: TGTGCCAGCAGCTTACTTCCGACGGGAAGCTCCTACGAGCAGTACTTC
CDR3: CASSLLPTGSSYEQYF

size: .
J: TRBJ2-7
V: TRBV11-2
D: TRBD2
DNA: TGTGCCAGCAGCTTCCTAGCGGGGATCATCTCCTACGAGCAGTACTTC
CDR3: CASSFLAGIISYEQYF

size: few
J: TRBJ1-6
V: TRBV27
D: .
DNA: TGTGCCAGCAGTTTAAATTGGAGTAATTCACCCCTCCACTTT
CDR3: CASSLNWSNSPLHF